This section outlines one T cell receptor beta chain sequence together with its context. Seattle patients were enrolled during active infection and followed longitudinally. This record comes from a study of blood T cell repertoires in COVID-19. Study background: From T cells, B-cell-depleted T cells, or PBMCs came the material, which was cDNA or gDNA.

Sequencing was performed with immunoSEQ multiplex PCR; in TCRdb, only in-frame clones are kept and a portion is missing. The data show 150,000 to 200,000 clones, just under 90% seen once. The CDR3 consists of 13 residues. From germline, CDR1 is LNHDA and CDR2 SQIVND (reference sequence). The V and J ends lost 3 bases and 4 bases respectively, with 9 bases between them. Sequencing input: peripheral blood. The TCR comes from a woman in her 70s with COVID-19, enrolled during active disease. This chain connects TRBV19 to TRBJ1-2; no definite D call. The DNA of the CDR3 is TGTGCCAGTAGTATCGCGGGGTTCTATGGCTACACCTTC. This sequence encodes CASSIAGFYGYTF.